This T cell receptor beta chain is drawn from a study of prognosis after radiotherapy for stage I lung cancer. About the study: Patients with non-small cell lung cancer were all judged medically inoperable. Whole-study results and caveats: Counted unique TCR clones declined after stereotactic body radiation therapy (median approximately 10,000 versus 7,000). A determination of whether the expanded TCR clones were tumor-specific was not made.

From genomic DNA, TCR beta CDR3 was amplified by two-round multiplex PCR. Individual primers that were specific to each TRBV and TRBJ gene served in first-round PCR. MiXCR was run by TCRdb on the multiplex PCR reads, yielding one entry per CDR3 protein. Of 30,000 to 40,000 distinct CDR3 sequences in the sample, 25% to 40% were seen once. Per the germline V gene, CDR1 is LNHNV and CDR2 is YYDKDF (reference sequence). The V segment lost 0 bases and the J segment 6 bases; nucleotides outside the gene matches: 6. The CDR3 contains 16 residues. In this sample, this clonotype turned up many times. Its cognate antigen is unknown.

The sequencing used PBMCs, collected before or after stereotactic body radiation therapy (not recorded which). This chain uses TRBV15 with TRBJ1-4, with 8 bases fitting TRBD1. The sequence was obtained from a donor over 45 with non-small cell lung cancer. The CDR3 DNA sequence: TGTGCCACCAGCAGAGATCGAGGACAGGGAGATGAAAAACTGTTTTTT. This encodes CATSRDRGQGDEKLFF.